This T cell receptor (beta chain) came from a study of CD8+CD57+ T cells in acquired aplastic anemia. The CDR3 extends over 11 amino acids. From germline, CDR1 is MNHNS and CDR2 SASEGT. TCR beta VDJ and CDR3 were profiled, and genomic DNA was the template. MiXCR was run by TCRdb on the reads, yielding one entry per CDR3 protein. The table shows 150,000 to 200,000 distinct CDR3 sequences, with under 55% occurring only once. All sequencing subjects had displayed CD8+CD57+ cell expansion on flow cytometry. As for this clonotype: Since a much larger clone is just one base distant, this may be a read error.

V usage is TRBV6-1 and J usage is TRBJ1-1; TRBD1 might be the D (5 bases). The sequence was collected from a human donor with aplastic anemia. Sequencing input: sorted CD4+, CD8+, or CD8+CD57+ T cells (not recorded which) from PBMCs. For the CDR3, the DNA is TGTGCCAGCGGTGAAGTGGGGGGAGCTTTCTTT. This sequence encodes CASGEVGGAFF.